Following are 22 T cell receptor beta chains from one sample sequenced in a study of immune cell composition in non-small cell lung cancer. Normal lung was taken at the farthest possible site, at least 3 cm from tumour. The assay was immunoSEQ multiplex PCR, and TCRdb's table has in-frame clones only and misses some. The sample carries around 6,100 clones, more than 70% recorded once. Specimen: non-adjacent lung tissue. All receptors come from a human donor with non-small cell lung cancer.

In this sample, this clone turned up once. The chain combines TRBV5-4 with TRBJ1-2; D remains ambiguous. CDR3 size: 13 residues. V dropped 4 bases and J dropped 0 bases, with 7 bases sitting between them. Germline CDR1 is SGHNT and CDR2 is YYREEE (reference sequence). The CDR3 sequence is CASSPDSNYGYTF. CDR3 nucleotides: TGTGCCAGCAGCCCGGACTCTAACTATGGCTACACCTTC.

The rearrangement links TRBV5-1 to TRBJ2-3; D call uncertain. The germline CDR1 and CDR2 sequences are SGHRS and YFSETQ. With 5 bases removed from V and 0 bases from J, the gap between germline ends came to 10 bases. The CDR3 is 14 residues long. For the CDR3, the DNA is TGCGCCAGCAGGGGTCAGACTAGCACAGATACGCAGTATTTT. Translating it yields CASRGQTSTDTQYF. The whole variable domain, remainder taken from reference TRBV5-1 and TRBJ2-3, is KAGVTQTPRYLIKTRGQQVTLSCSPISGHRSVSWYQQTPGQGLQFLFEYFSETQRNKGNFPGRFSGRQFSNSRSEMNVSTLELGDSALYLCASRGQTSTDTQYFGPGTRLTVL.

V gene TRBV18 combines with J gene TRBJ2-1; possibly TRBD2 for D (5 bases). The CDR3 consists of 14 residues. Trimming removed 6 bases from V and 4 bases from J, with 13 bases in between. CDR1 is KGHSH, CDR2 LQKENI, per germline. CDR3 loop: CASSGENLYNEQFF. CDR3 nucleotides: TGTGCCAGCTCCGGGGAAAACTTGTACAATGAGCAGTTCTTC.

The chain carries TRBV5-4 and TRBJ2-3; tentatively, D is TRBD2 (6 bases). V lost 0 bases to trimming and J lost 0 bases, with 14 bases between them. This CDR3 is 17 amino acids long. Germline CDR1 is SGHNT and CDR2 is YYREEE (reference sequence). The CDR3 DNA follows: TGTGCCAGCAGCTTGGTCTCGTGGCGGGGTAGCACAGATACGCAGTATTTT. This codes for CASSLVSWRGSTDTQYF.

This clone showed up just once. The gene calls are TRBV9 and TRBJ2-5, with 10 bases lining up with TRBD1. J was trimmed by 5 bases and V by 1 base; bases with no gene match: 5. CDR1 SGDLS and CDR2 YYNGEE come from the germline V gene. The CDR3 sequence is 15 residues long. DNA of the CDR3: TGTGCCAGCAGCGTAATGACAGGGGGCCGGGAGACCCAGTACTTC. This translates into CASSVMTGGRETQYF.

The chain combines TRBV18 with TRBJ1-1, with 7 nucleotides matching TRBD1. With V trimmed by 6 bases and J by 0 bases, 10 bases remained unmatched. CDR3 length: 16 amino acids. The germline CDR1 and CDR2 sequences are KGHSH and LQKENI. CDR3 sequence reads: CASSSQGPRMNTEAFF. CDR3 nucleotide sequence: TGTGCCAGCTCCTCACAGGGGCCCAGGATGAACACTGAAGCTTTCTTT. Complete variable domain (other parts from reference TRBV18 and TRBJ1-1): NAGVMQNPRHLVRRRGQEARLRCSPMKGHSHVYWYRQLPEEGLKFMVYLQKENIIDESGMPKERFSAEFPKEGPSILRIQQVVRGDSAAYFCASSSQGPRMNTEAFFGQGTRLTVV.

The chain recombines TRBV6-1 with TRBJ1-5, with no clear D. The V end lost 7 bases, the J end lost 0 bases, and 10 bases lay between the germline ends. CDR3 length equals 14 residues. Germline assignment: CDR1 MNHNS and CDR2 SASEGT. DNA of the CDR3: TGTGCCAGCATAGCCGAGTATAGCAATCAGCCCCAGCATTTT. Protein product: CASIAEYSNQPQHF.

J is TRBJ2-3 and V is TRBV27; 10 bases fit TRBD2. CDR3 length equals 13 residues. V gave up 5 bases and J gave up 6 bases; unmatched junction bases: 2. CDR1 MNHEY and CDR2 SMNVEV come from the germline V gene (reference sequence). CDR3 loop: CASSLAGEDTQYF. As DNA, the CDR3 is TGTGCCAGCAGTCTAGCGGGGGAGGATACGCAGTATTTT.

This rearrangement joins TRBV6-1 to TRBJ1-3, with 7 bases fitting TRBD1. Germline V gives CDR1 MNHNS, CDR2 SASEGT. With V trimmed by 2 bases and J by 4 bases, 2 bases remained unmatched. The CDR3 length is 14 residues. CDR3 in DNA: TGTGCCAGCAGTGAATGGGACAGAGGAAACACCATATATTTT. Protein sequence: CASSEWDRGNTIYF.

V and J are TRBV5-1 and TRBJ2-7; D remains ambiguous. CDR3 length: 13 residues. The germline CDR1 and CDR2 sequences are SGHRS and YFSETQ. Trimming shortened V by 8 bases and J by 0 bases, and 12 bases separated the two germline ends. The CDR3 nucleotides are TGCGCCAGTACCTCGACACCCTCCTACGAGCAGTACTTC. This sequence encodes CASTSTPSYEQYF.

The chain uses TRBV4-1 and TRBJ2-7; D remains unclear. CDR1 and CDR2 (germline): MGHRA, YSYEKL. This CDR3 spans 13 amino acids. V gave up 5 bases and J gave up 1 base, with 9 bases separating them. The CDR3 region is CASSAEASYEQYF. The CDR3 coding sequence is TGCGCCAGCAGCGCAGAGGCTTCCTACGAGCAGTACTTC.

J is TRBJ2-5 and V is TRBV7-2; D ambiguous. Trimming shortened V by 4 bases and J by 2 bases, and 2 bases separated the two germline ends. This CDR3 contains 11 residues. Per germline, CDR1 SGHTA and CDR2 FQGNSA. This chain's CDR3 is CASSSQETQYF. The CDR3 DNA reads TGTGCCAGCAGCTCACAAGAGACCCAGTACTTC.

CDR3 sequence reads: CASSLARTLSYEQYF. CDR3 in DNA: TGTGCCAGCAGCTTAGCCAGGACTTTATCCTACGAGCAGTACTTC. The chain has TRBV7-2 and TRBJ2-7, with D perhaps TRBD2 (5 bases). Trimming left V 0 bases short and J 1 base short, with 10 bases between. The CDR3 sequence is 15 residues long. The germline V gene encodes CDR1 SGHTA and CDR2 FQGNSA.

The chain couples TRBV14 to TRBJ2-1; D is perhaps TRBD2 (6 bases). This CDR3 spans 17 amino acids. The V and J ends lost 4 bases and 8 bases respectively, with 24 bases between them. Germline CDR1 reads SGHDN; CDR2 reads FVKESK. CDR3 in DNA: TGTGCCAGCAGCCCCCTCCAGGCAGGGCTGGGGGGTGATGAGCAGTTCTTC. Residues: CASSPLQAGLGGDEQFF.

This chain links TRBV6-5 with TRBJ1-2; 8 bases agree with TRBD1. The germline CDR1 and CDR2 sequences are MNHEY and SVGAGI. V lost 4 bases to trimming and J lost 7 bases; unmatched junction nucleotides: 5. This CDR3 has 13 residues. Here the CDR3 DNA reads TGTGCCAGCAGTTCCTTGACAGGGGTTGGCTACACCTTC. This translates into CASSSLTGVGYTF.

V is TRBV13 and J is TRBJ1-2, with D possibly being TRBD1 (6 bases). CDR3 length: 14 amino acids. In germline, CDR1 is PRHDT, CDR2 FYEKMQ (reference sequence). Trimming stripped 6 bases from V and 8 bases from J, with 19 bases between. As DNA, the CDR3 is TGTGCCAGCAGGAAATGGGGGGGGGCGGTCGGCTACACCTTC. It specifies CASRKWGGAVGYTF. Full variable domain (outside the CDR3, taken from reference TRBV13 and TRBJ1-2): AAGVIQSPRHLIKEKRETATLKCYPIPRHDTVYWYQQGPGQDPQFLISFYEKMQSDKGSIPDRFSAQQFSDYHSELNMSSLELGDSALYFCASRKWGGAVGYTFGSGTRLTVV.

The V and J genes are TRBV10-2 and TRBJ1-4; D is uncertain. The CDR3 is made up of 11 amino acids. V was shortened by 8 bases and J by 8 bases, with 9 bases between the two germline ends. Germline values: CDR1 WSHSY, CDR2 SAAADI. The CDR3 nucleotides are TGCGCCAGCGGGGAGGTCGAAAAACTGTTTTTT. Its translation is CASGEVEKLFF.

The chain employs TRBV15 and TRBJ2-3, with 9 bases that match TRBD1. Germline loops: CDR1 LNHNV, CDR2 YYDKDF (reference sequence). The CDR3 extends over 16 amino acids. V lost 1 base, J lost 5 bases, and 7 bases stayed unmatched. As DNA, the CDR3 is TGTGCCACCAGCAGAGCCGGGACAGGGCGTAGAGATACGCAGTATTTT. Its protein is CATSRAGTGRRDTQYF.

The chain links TRBV19 to TRBJ2-5; TRBD2 might be the D (6 bases). This CDR3 comprises 14 residues. V dropped 3 bases and J dropped 3 bases, with 11 bases sitting between them. Germline loops: CDR1 LNHDA, CDR2 SQIVND (reference sequence). This CDR3 reads CASSIGSGKETQYF. CDR3 nucleotides: TGTGCCAGTAGTATTGGTAGCGGTAAAGAGACCCAGTACTTC.

This clone has only a few counts. CDR3 region: CASSSGQSYEQYF. CDR3 sequence (DNA): TGTGCCAGCAGCTCGGGACAGAGCTACGAGCAGTACTTC. This chain links TRBV7-8 with TRBJ2-7; 7 nucleotides agree with TRBD1. The germline V gene has CDR1 SGHVS and CDR2 FQNEAQ. After removal of 4 bases from V and 3 bases from J, the junction contained 3 bases not matched to a gene. CDR3 length equals 13 residues. Full variable domain (remainder filled in from reference TRBV7-8 and TRBJ2-7): GAGVSQSPRYKVAKRGQDVALRCDPISGHVSLFWYQQALGQGPEFLTYFQNEAQLDKSGLPSDRFFAERPEGSVSTLKIQRTQQEDSAVYLCASSSGQSYEQYFGPGTRLTVT.

This chain links TRBV27 with TRBJ2-7; 8 nucleotides agree with TRBD1. Germline CDR1 reads MNHEY; CDR2 reads SMNVEV (reference sequence). The V segment lost 3 bases and the J segment 1 base; nucleotides outside the gene matches: 8. The CDR3 spans 16 residues. CDR3 in amino acids: CASSFYTGGKSYEQYF. The CDR3 DNA reads as TGTGCCAGCAGTTTTTACACAGGGGGGAAGTCCTACGAGCAGTACTTC.

This chain links TRBV7-8 with TRBJ2-1; 9 bases agree with TRBD2. CDR1 SGHVS and CDR2 FQNEAQ come from the germline V gene. This CDR3 region has 16 residues. J lost 7 bases, V lost 1 base, and 8 bases had no gene match. The CDR3 nucleotides are TGTGCCAGCAGCTTAGTGGCGGGAGGGCCAGGTAATGAGCAGTTCTTC. Encoded protein: CASSLVAGGPGNEQFF.